These 15 T cell receptor beta chains originate from one sample sequenced in a study of regulatory T cells in long-lasting Graves disease. Building the TCR beta libraries relied on iRepertoire HTBI primers, and CDR3 regions underwent Arm-PCR. TCRdb re-called the multiplex PCR reads with MiXCR, one entry per CDR3 protein. The repertoire holds roughly 500,000 distinct CDR3 sequences, with roughly 14% as singletons. Time point indicated: newly diagnosed GD, antithyroid drugs for less than 3 months. Isolated PBMC RNA provided the starting material for the TCR library. These data were also reused for a study on T cells in Graves' hyperthyroidism and ophthalmopathy.

Sequencing used peripheral blood mononuclear cells (PBMCs), obtained at new diagnosis, from a patient treated with antithyroid drugs. These receptors came from a man aged 25 to 40 with Graves disease.

This clonotype was counted only a few times. The chain carries TRBV7-9 and TRBJ2-7, with TRBD2 identical over 11 bases. The germline gives CDR1 SEHNR, CDR2 FQNEAQ (reference sequence). Trimming cost V 2 bases and J 4 bases; bases outside gene matches: 10. This CDR3 comprises 17 residues. The DNA of the CDR3 is TGTGCCAGCAGCTTACTTAGTAGCACTAGCGGGAGTTACGAGCAGTACTTC. Its translation is CASSLLSSTSGSYEQYF.

The V call is TRBV12-3 or TRBV12-4, the J call TRBJ2-1; TRBD2 matches 7 bases. V lost 3 bases and J lost 5; bases outside the gene matches: 7. The CDR3 has 15 amino acids. The CDR3 region is CASSFPGGLNNEQFF. The CDR3, as DNA: TGTGCCAGCAGTTTCCCGGGAGGACTGAACAATGAGCAGTTCTTC.

At least ten counts were recorded for this clonotype. The rearrangement joins TRBV2 to TRBJ2-5, with D maybe TRBD1 (6 bases). Germline-derived CDR1 and CDR2 are SNHLY and FYNNEI. V was shortened by 2 bases and J by 10 bases, with 17 bases between the two germline ends. The CDR3 has 14 amino acids. This CDR3 is CASSESWGLPVQYF. The DNA of the CDR3 is TGTGCCAGCAGTGAAAGCTGGGGGCTTCCTGTCCAGTACTTC. The full variable domain, completed using reference TRBV2 and TRBJ2-5, is EPEVTQTPSHQVTQMGQEVILRCVPISNHLYFYWYRQILGQKVEFLVSFYNNEISEKSEIFDDQFSVERPDGSNFTLKIRSTKLEDSAMYFCASSESWGLPVQYFGPGTRLLVL.

The chain is built from TRBV27 and TRBJ2-7; the match to TRBD1 covers 8 bases. Germline lookup yields CDR1 MNHEY and CDR2 SMNVEV (reference sequence). The junction had 11 bases not matched to a gene; V was cut back by 6 bases and J by 1 base. This CDR3 has 16 amino acids. For the CDR3, the DNA is TGTGCCAGCAGCCCCAGGGGGCAGGAGGGATCCTACGAGCAGTACTTC. It codes for CASSPRGQEGSYEQYF.

This clonotype was observed many times. The chain is built from TRBV24-1 and TRBJ2-3; TRBD2 agrees at 14 bases. This CDR3 comprises 20 residues. Losses at the gene ends were 4 bases for V and 5 bases for J; bases not matched to a gene: 16. CDR1 is KGHDR and CDR2 is SFDVKD in the germline V gene. The DNA for the CDR3 is TGTGCCACCAGTGACCCTTCGTATGCCCCGGGACTAGCGGGGGAAGATACGCAGTATTTT. Protein product: CATSDPSYAPGLAGEDTQYF.

This clonotype was recorded many times. J is TRBJ1-2 and V is TRBV9, with D possibly matching TRBD1 (5 bases). The germline gives CDR1 SGDLS, CDR2 YYNGEE. The CDR3 contains 14 residues. The V gene lost 0 bases and the J gene lost 1 base, with 7 bases spanning the gap. CDR3 protein: CASSVGQGNYGYTF. DNA for the CDR3: TGTGCCAGCAGCGTAGGGCAGGGTAACTATGGCTACACCTTC.

The rearrangement uses TRBV27 and TRBJ1-2, with a weak D call TRBD1 (6 bases). Looked up from germline, CDR1 is MNHEY and CDR2 is SMNVEV (reference sequence). Trimming took 2 bases from V and 3 from J, leaving 7 bases between them. The CDR3 totals 13 residues. The CDR3 region has the DNA TGTGCCAGCAGTTTACGGACAGACTATGGCTACACCTTC. Residues: CASSLRTDYGYTF.

This clonotype came up a few times. With a far larger clone one base away, a read error is the likely cause. This sequence joins TRBV10-3 and TRBJ2-1, with 13 bases aligning to TRBD2. Germline CDR1 reads ENHRY; CDR2 reads SYGVKD. This CDR3 has 15 amino acids. V lost 6 bases, J lost 10 bases, and 9 bases stayed unmatched. The CDR3 DNA sequence: TGTGCCATCAGCGAGGGGACTAGCGGGGTCTACGAGCAGTTCTTC. It encodes CAISEGTSGVYEQFF.

This clonotype turned up a few times. V gene TRBV5-6 combines with J gene TRBJ1-2; D is unresolved. CDR3 length: 11 residues. V lost 2 bases and J lost 8, with 7 bases in between. CDR1 and CDR2 (germline): SGHDT, YYEEEE. The CDR3 loop is CASSFAEGYTF. In DNA, the CDR3 is TGTGCCAGCAGCTTTGCCGAGGGCTACACCTTC. Complete variable domain (other parts from reference TRBV5-6 and TRBJ1-2): DAGVTQSPTHLIKTRGQQVTLRCSPKSGHDTVSWYQQALGQGPQFIFQYYEEEERQRGNFPDRFSGHQFPNYSSELNVNALLLGDSALYLCASSFAEGYTFGSGTRLTVV.

The chain carries TRBV6-1 and TRBJ2-4, with 7 nucleotides matching TRBD1. The CDR3 consists of 16 residues. Germline V gene sequence: CDR1 MNHNS, CDR2 SASEGT. Trimming at V came to 4 bases and at J to 6 bases, leaving 12 bases not matched to a gene. In DNA form, the CDR3 reads TGTGCCAGCAGTGTAACAGGGGACGTTAGGGCAAACATTCAGTACTTC. It yields the protein CASSVTGDVRANIQYF.

This clonotype has a count of ten or more. This chain joins TRBV6-6 and TRBJ2-7; weak D call: TRBD2 (6 bases). The CDR3 is made up of 17 amino acids. Deletions cut 0 bases from V and 3 bases from J, with 18 bases between. CDR1 is MNHNY, CDR2 SVGAGI, per germline (reference sequence). The CDR3 protein is CASSYSIPGVSFYEQYF. The CDR3 DNA follows: TGTGCCAGCAGTTACTCGATTCCGGGGGTGTCCTTCTACGAGCAGTACTTC.

This clonotype appeared many times. The chain employs TRBV11-3 and TRBJ2-1; tentative D call: TRBD1 (7 bases). Germline V gene lookup returns CDR1 SGHNT and CDR2 YENEEA. V shed 1 base and J shed 7 bases, with 11 bases lying between them. The CDR3 extends over 14 amino acids. The CDR3 sequence is CASSLGQGGNEQFF. As DNA, the CDR3 is TGTGCCAGCAGCTTAGGGCAGGGGGGTAATGAGCAGTTCTTC.

This clonotype was seen many times. CDR3 region: CASSLDRTAGYTF. In DNA form, the CDR3 reads TGTGCCAGCAGTTTAGACAGGACGGCGGGCTACACCTTC. This sequence joins TRBV12-3 or TRBV12-4 and TRBJ1-2, with a possible D match to TRBD1 (5 bases). CDR3 length equals 13 residues. V was cut by 1 base and J by 8 bases, with 11 bases left in between.

This clonotype was counted ten times or more. In DNA, the CDR3 is TGCAGTGCTAGAGATCTGAAGACAGGGGACTCCTACGAGCAGTACTTC. Residues: CSARDLKTGDSYEQYF. The chain recombines TRBV20-1 with TRBJ2-7; 8 bases are shared with TRBD1. The CDR3 totals 16 residues. The J segment lost 0 bases and the V segment lost 0 bases, leaving 7 bases of the junction unmatched. The germline V gene has CDR1 DFQATT and CDR2 SNEGSKA (reference sequence).

This clonotype was detected ten times or more. The chain is built from TRBV5-1 and TRBJ2-1, with D perhaps matching TRBD2 (5 bases). This CDR3 has 14 amino acids. The germline gives CDR1 SGHRS, CDR2 YFSETQ. Trimming shortened V by 1 base and J by 5 bases, and 10 bases separated the two germline ends. The CDR3 is CASSLRVAHNEQFF. The CDR3 DNA reads TGCGCCAGCAGCTTGCGGGTAGCGCACAATGAGCAGTTCTTC.